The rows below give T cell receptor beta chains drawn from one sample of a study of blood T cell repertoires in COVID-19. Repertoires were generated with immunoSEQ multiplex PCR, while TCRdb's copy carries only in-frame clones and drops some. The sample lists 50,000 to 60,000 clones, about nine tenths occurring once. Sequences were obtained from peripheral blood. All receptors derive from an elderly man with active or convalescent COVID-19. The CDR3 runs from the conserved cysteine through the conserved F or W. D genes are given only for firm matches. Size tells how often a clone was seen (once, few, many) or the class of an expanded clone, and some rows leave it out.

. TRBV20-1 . CSASDAGDSPLHF
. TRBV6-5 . CASWGSQPYEQYF
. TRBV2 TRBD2 CARGGFDGYEQYF
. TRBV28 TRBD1 CASSSRGPTYEQYF
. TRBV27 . CASSLRGETQYF
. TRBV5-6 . CASSLAGRGMETQYF
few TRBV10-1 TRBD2 CASSAVLAGLGEQYF
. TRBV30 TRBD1 CAWSGTGTGYEQYF
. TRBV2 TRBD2 CASRNGLADTGELFF
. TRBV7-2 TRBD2 CASSQGLAGLGETQYF
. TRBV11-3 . CASSLVRGNEQFF
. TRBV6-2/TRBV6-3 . CASSYEQSSYEQYF
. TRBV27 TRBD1 CASSPRTGSYSGYTF
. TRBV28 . CASSAAGPRNYGYTF
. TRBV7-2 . CASSLVSGNGYTF
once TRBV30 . CAWGDTNTEAFF
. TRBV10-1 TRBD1 CASSESRGQWYGEQYF
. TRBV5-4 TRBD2 CASSLGGLASSYEQYF
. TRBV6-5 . CASRTQGNSNQPQHF
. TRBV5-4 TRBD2 CASSLWTSGQETQYF
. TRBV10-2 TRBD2 CASSVAGGYDEQYF
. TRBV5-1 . CASSLSAGYEQYF
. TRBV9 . CASSVYSEETQYF
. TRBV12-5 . CASGFGFNRLRGQDREARYEQYF
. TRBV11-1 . CASSYDRYNQPQHF
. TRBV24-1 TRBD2 CATSDLPGGPSSYNEQFF
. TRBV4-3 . CASSRSGETEAFF
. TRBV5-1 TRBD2 CASSVGAGATSTDTQYF
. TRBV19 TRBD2 CATPTSGEYTGELFF
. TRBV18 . CASSPGRWTEAFF
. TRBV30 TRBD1 CAWSPGQGGGYGYTF
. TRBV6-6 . CASSYLTDTQYF
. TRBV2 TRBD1 CASRMTGPTTEEQYF
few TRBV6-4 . CASSFGRDTEAFF
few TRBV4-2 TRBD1 CASSQEGGQESEKLFF
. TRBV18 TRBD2 CASSPIAGGLNTGELFF
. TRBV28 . CASRRLGSGNTIYF
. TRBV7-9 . CASSLAESGVGNTIYF
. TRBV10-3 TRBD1 CAIRPGTELYEQYF
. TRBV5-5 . CASSPSARNTEAFF
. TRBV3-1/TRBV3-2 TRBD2 CASSQEWTSGGSKQETQYF
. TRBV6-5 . CASTTGAYNEQFF
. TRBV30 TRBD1 CAWSAGQTYEKLFF
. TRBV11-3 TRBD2 CASSSGLAGGLGNEQFF